These T cell receptor beta chains were read from a single sample in a study of blood T cell repertoires in COVID-19. Profiled with immunoSEQ multiplex PCR; TCRdb holds only in-frame clones, not every one. This table has approximately 140,000 clones, around four fifths appearing once. Sequenced sample: peripheral blood. These TCRs come from a man aged 70-80 years with acute or convalescent COVID-19. Both conserved end residues are part of each CDR3. A D gene is named only where the DNA matches it firmly. Clone size is given for some rows only: seen once, a few or many times, or a class if the clone is expanded.

v_call: TRBV4-1; clone_size: once; d_call: .; j_call: TRBJ1-4; cdr3_aa: CASSQRGARVTTNEKLFF; cdr3_nt: TGCGCCAGCAGCCAACGAGGAGCCCGGGTCACAACTAATGAAAAACTGTTTTTT
v_call: TRBV5-1; clone_size: .; d_call: .; j_call: TRBJ1-1; cdr3_aa: CASSLYSAGGTEAFF; cdr3_nt: TGCGCCAGCAGCTTGTATAGTGCGGGGGGCACTGAAGCTTTCTTT
v_call: TRBV6-1; clone_size: .; d_call: TRBD1; j_call: TRBJ1-4; cdr3_aa: CASSETGVWEKLFF; cdr3_nt: TGTGCCAGCAGTGAGACAGGGGTTTGGGAAAAACTGTTTTTT
v_call: TRBV27; clone_size: .; d_call: TRBD1; j_call: TRBJ1-5; cdr3_aa: CASSSDRGVQPQHF; cdr3_nt: TGTGCCAGCAGCTCCGACAGGGGTGTGCAGCCCCAGCATTTT
v_call: TRBV29-1; clone_size: .; d_call: TRBD1; j_call: TRBJ2-1; cdr3_aa: CSAGLGQLNEQFF; cdr3_nt: TGCAGCGCCGGCCTGGGACAGCTCAATGAGCAGTTCTTC
v_call: TRBV28; clone_size: .; d_call: TRBD1; j_call: TRBJ1-5; cdr3_aa: CASSLAGTGNQPQHF; cdr3_nt: TGTGCCAGCAGTCTAGCCGGGACAGGGAATCAGCCCCAGCATTTT
v_call: TRBV30; clone_size: .; d_call: TRBD1; j_call: TRBJ1-1; cdr3_aa: CAWRGTGGEAFF; cdr3_nt: TGTGCCTGGAGGGGGACAGGTGGTGAAGCTTTCTTT
v_call: TRBV15; clone_size: .; d_call: TRBD2; j_call: TRBJ2-7; cdr3_aa: CATSRTSSEQYF; cdr3_nt: TGTGCCACCAGCAGGACTAGCTCCGAGCAGTACTTC
v_call: TRBV19; clone_size: .; d_call: TRBD1; j_call: TRBJ2-2; cdr3_aa: CASTGQGGAGELFF; cdr3_nt: TGTGCCAGTACGGGACAGGGTGGTGCGGGGGAGCTGTTTTTT
v_call: TRBV28; clone_size: .; d_call: .; j_call: TRBJ1-1; cdr3_aa: CASTSLGETPRGTEAFF; cdr3_nt: TGTGCCAGCACCTCACTGGGGGAGACCCCGCGGGGCACTGAAGCTTTCTTT
v_call: TRBV25-1; clone_size: .; d_call: .; j_call: TRBJ2-7; cdr3_aa: CASSGTGLANRASYEQYF; cdr3_nt: TGTGCCAGCAGTGGCACCGGGTTAGCTAACCGAGCCTCTTACGAGCAGTACTTC
v_call: TRBV28; clone_size: once; d_call: .; j_call: TRBJ1-5; cdr3_aa: CASAMVGASNQPQHF; cdr3_nt: TGTGCCAGCGCGATGGTGGGGGCTAGCAATCAGCCCCAGCATTTT
v_call: TRBV5-1; clone_size: .; d_call: .; j_call: TRBJ2-3; cdr3_aa: CASRNGGGTASTDTQYF; cdr3_nt: TGCGCCAGCAGAAATGGAGGCGGGACAGCTAGCACAGATACGCAGTATTTT
v_call: TRBV5-1; clone_size: .; d_call: .; j_call: TRBJ2-7; cdr3_aa: CASSTGLSYSYEQYF; cdr3_nt: TGCGCCAGCAGCACAGGGCTCTCGTACTCCTACGAGCAGTACTTC
v_call: TRBV19; clone_size: .; d_call: .; j_call: TRBJ1-5; cdr3_aa: CASNEGFNQPQHF; cdr3_nt: TGTGCCAGTAATGAGGGCTTTAATCAGCCCCAGCATTTT
v_call: TRBV5-6; clone_size: .; d_call: TRBD2; j_call: TRBJ2-5; cdr3_aa: CASSPRQGGETQYF; cdr3_nt: TGTGCCAGCAGCCCGCGGCAGGGAGGGGAGACCCAGTACTTC
v_call: TRBV14; clone_size: .; d_call: .; j_call: TRBJ2-7; cdr3_aa: CASSLRKSGALNGEQYF; cdr3_nt: TGTGCCAGCAGCCTCCGGAAATCAGGGGCTCTGAACGGCGAGCAGTACTTC
v_call: TRBV29-1; clone_size: .; d_call: TRBD1; j_call: TRBJ2-5; cdr3_aa: CSVATAGTGKETQYF; cdr3_nt: TGCAGCGTAGCTACCGCCGGGACAGGGAAAGAGACCCAGTACTTC
v_call: TRBV9; clone_size: .; d_call: TRBD2; j_call: TRBJ2-2; cdr3_aa: CASSVALAGGLSPTGELFF; cdr3_nt: TGTGCCAGCAGCGTAGCTCTAGCGGGGGGGCTAAGTCCCACCGGGGAGCTGTTTTTT
v_call: TRBV7-8; clone_size: .; d_call: TRBD2; j_call: TRBJ2-3; cdr3_aa: CASTPGGTQYF; cdr3_nt: TGTGCCAGCACCCCGGGGGGGACGCAGTATTTT
v_call: TRBV6-5; clone_size: .; d_call: TRBD1; j_call: TRBJ1-3; cdr3_aa: CASNVGTGAGNTIYF; cdr3_nt: TGTGCCAGCAATGTGGGGACAGGGGCTGGAAACACCATATATTTT
v_call: TRBV6-5; clone_size: .; d_call: .; j_call: TRBJ2-5; cdr3_aa: CASSYLMTDQETQYF; cdr3_nt: TGTGCCAGCAGTTACCTTATGACAGACCAAGAGACCCAGTACTTC
v_call: TRBV19; clone_size: few; d_call: TRBD1; j_call: TRBJ1-1; cdr3_aa: CASTGTGGVRTEAFF; cdr3_nt: TGTGCCAGTACCGGGACAGGGGGTGTTCGCACTGAAGCTTTCTTT
v_call: TRBV11-3; clone_size: .; d_call: .; j_call: TRBJ1-1; cdr3_aa: CASSRMAQAFF; cdr3_nt: TGTGCCAGCAGCCGCATGGCCCAAGCTTTCTTT
v_call: TRBV7-9; clone_size: .; d_call: TRBD2; j_call: TRBJ2-7; cdr3_aa: CASSSPSGIGHEQYF; cdr3_nt: TGTGCCAGCAGCTCACCTAGCGGGATCGGCCACGAGCAGTACTTC
v_call: TRBV11-2; clone_size: .; d_call: TRBD1; j_call: TRBJ1-3; cdr3_aa: CASSIQGAAGNTIYF; cdr3_nt: TGTGCCAGCAGCATACAGGGGGCGGCTGGAAACACCATATATTTT